Sequencing of this TCR beta chain was carried out in a study of cytomegalovirus exposure and HLA in healthy donors. Study-wide points: The study dropped some indistinguishable V segments, TRBV6-2 and TRBV6-3 among them. Earlier analysis found most TCR beta V segments productive about 87% or about 30% of the time. Listed as cytomegalovirus-associated were roughly 180 TCR beta chains. In a later analysis, HLA-C alleles had the fewest associated TCRs, DRB1 alleles the most.

Details on this clone: Its antigen remains unidentified.

The PCR ran on 60 Vbeta and 13 Jbeta primers. Some clones are missing from TCRdb's copy, which holds only in-frame ones; the method was immunoSEQ multiplex PCR. This table holds 190,000 or so clones, 82% found once. V shed 3 bases and J shed 0 bases, with 15 bases lying between them. CDR1 and CDR2 from the germline V gene are SGDLS and YYNGEE. There are 16 residues in the CDR3. The sample taken for sequencing was PBMCs. The clonotype comes from a boy between 2 and 10 years old in good health and CMV-seronegative. The V and J genes are TRBV9 and TRBJ2-5; D might be TRBD2 (7 bases). The DNA of the CDR3 is TGTGCCAGCAGCGCCAGGGGAGGGGTGTACCAAGAGACCCAGTACTTC. As protein: CASSARGGVYQETQYF.